This T cell receptor beta chain was captured in a study of cytomegalovirus exposure and HLA in healthy donors. Points from the study as a whole: Presence/absence comparisons presumed near-even sequencing depth among donors. When a later analysis compared HLA-associated TCR beta chains with equally common others, the HLA-associated chains turned out to be more clonally expanded and to have lower generation probabilities.

This CDR3 comprises 17 residues. V lost 5 bases and J lost 3, with 23 bases in between. From germline, CDR1 is SEHNR and CDR2 FQNEAQ (reference sequence). The study ran its PCR with 60 Vbeta and 13 Jbeta primers. Some clones are missing from TCRdb's copy, which holds only in-frame ones; the method was immunoSEQ multiplex PCR. The sample table includes approximately 110,000 clones. As for this clone: Its antigen is not known.

Sequenced sample: PBMCs. The V call is TRBV7-9, the J call TRBJ2-7, with D perhaps TRBD2 (6 bases). This TCR derives from a man aged 35-49 years in good health and CMV-seropositive. The CDR3 coding sequence is TGTGCCAGCAGCGGGCGGGGCAGGACCTTTAATATCTACGAGCAGTACTTC. Protein product: CASSGRGRTFNIYEQYF.